The clone carrying this T cell receptor (beta chain) was detected ten times or more. This specimen belongs to a study of metastatic and nonmetastatic thyroid tumors. MiXCR was used by TCRdb to re-call the PCR reads. This table has about 93,000 clones, roughly 13% appearing once. Patients were all untreated before their thyroid surgery. The sequence was obtained from a female donor with papillary thyroid cancer or a benign thyroid nodule (not recorded which). Some clones in this sample may be carry-over from other donors' samples. Sequenced sample: blood.

CDR3: CASSRISGSVPYNEQFF. CDR3 nucleotides: TGTGCCAGTAGTAGGATTAGCGGGAGTGTCCCCTACAATGAGCAGTTCTTC. The chain combines TRBV19 with TRBJ2-1; 9 nucleotides align to TRBD2. V lost 4 bases to trimming and J lost 2 bases; unmatched junction nucleotides: 9. Germline CDR1 reads LNHDA; CDR2 reads SQIVND (reference sequence). The CDR3 length is 17 residues. The whole variable domain, remainder taken from reference TRBV19 and TRBJ2-1, is DGGITQSPKYLFRKEGQNVTLSCEQNLNHDAMYWYRQDPGQGLRLIYYSQIVNDFQKGDIAEGYSVSREKKESFPLTVTSAQKNPTAFYLCASSRISGSVPYNEQFFGPGTRLTVL.